This TCR beta chain was sequenced during a study of neoadjuvant anti-PD-1 for oral cavity cancer. Study details: Patients without progression got a fourth dose around day 43. Study observations and caveats: Treg/Th17 ratio rose with pretreatment blood and fell with post-treatment tumor TCRbeta clonality.

Comments on this clone: Its antigen is unidentified.

CDR1 and CDR2 from the germline V gene are SNHLY and FYNNEI. Trimming left V 5 bases short and J 4 bases short, with 24 bases between. The CDR3 sequence is 18 residues long. Regarding time point: after neoadjuvant nivolumab, at surgical resection. Stage II-IVA oral cavity squamous cell carcinoma was new and untreated by systemic or radiation therapy. Measured with immunoSEQ multiplex PCR; TCRdb has only the in-frame clones, and not every one. The sample has more than 13,000 clones, under 75% seen once. The sequencing used PBMCs, collected after nivolumab (anti-PD-1) treatment. This chain uses TRBV2 with TRBJ1-3, with D maybe TRBD1 (6 bases). This TCR was recovered from a person between 40 and 79 years old with oral cavity squamous cell carcinoma. DNA for the CDR3: TGTGCCAGCAGTCTATGGGGCAGGGGAAGCTCATCCGGAAACACCATATATTTT. Residues: CASSLWGRGSSSGNTIYF.